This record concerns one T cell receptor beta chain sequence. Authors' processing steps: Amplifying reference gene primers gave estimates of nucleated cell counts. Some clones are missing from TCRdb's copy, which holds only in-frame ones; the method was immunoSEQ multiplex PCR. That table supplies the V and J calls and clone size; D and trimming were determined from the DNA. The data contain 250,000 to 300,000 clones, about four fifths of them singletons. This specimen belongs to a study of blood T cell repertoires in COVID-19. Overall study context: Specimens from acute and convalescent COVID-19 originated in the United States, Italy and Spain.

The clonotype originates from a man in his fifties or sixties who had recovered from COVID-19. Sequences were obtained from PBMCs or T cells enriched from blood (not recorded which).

The CDR3 protein is CASSQRTGGRETQYF. CDR3 DNA: TGTGCCAGCAGCCAAAGGACAGGGGGCCGGGAGACCCAGTACTTC. The chain carries TRBV7-9 and TRBJ2-5; 11 bases are shared with TRBD1. This CDR3 comprises 15 residues. V was clipped by 5 bases and J by 5 bases; unmatched bases: 7. The germline CDR1 and CDR2 sequences are SEHNR and FQNEAQ (reference sequence).